A few counts support the clone carrying this T cell receptor (beta chain). Its antigen is as yet unknown. The data derive from a study of vaccination and CD4 T cells after COVID-19. At the level of the study: Sampling after COVID took place at a median of around 91 days (range 35 to 161) following diagnosis. Overlapping peptides of the spike proteins of SARS-CoV-2, HCoV-NL63, HCoV-OC43 and HCoV-229E were used for cell stimulation. Culture controls were given either a CEFX pool, an HIV-1 Nef pool, or no peptide.

The study sequenced cultured CD4+ T cell DNA using the Oncomine TCR Beta short-read assay. In TCRdb, the PCR reads were re-called with MiXCR into one record per CDR3 protein. The data hold thousands of distinct CDR3 sequences, with around half observed a single time. Germline V lookup: CDR1 SEHNR, CDR2 FQNEAQ (reference sequence). V lost 1 base and J 1 base, leaving 5 bases between the germline ends. This CDR3 contains 13 residues. Treatment: roughly ten-day PBMC culture with coronavirus spike peptide pools or control peptides (ViraFEST assay). The collection of CD4+ T cells from the unexposed donor took place before the COVID-19 pandemic (2011-2018). Following expansion of antigen-specific T cells with peptide pools, ViraFEST then sequenced TCRs.

V usage is TRBV7-9 and J usage is TRBJ2-7; D ambiguous. The sequence was collected from a human donor in good health. The sample taken for sequencing was CD4+ T cells from blood, cultured in vitro. CDR3 loop: CASSLGPSYEQYF. The CDR3 DNA reads as TGTGCCAGCAGCTTAGGCCCGTCCTACGAGCAGTACTTC.